The TCR beta chain described here comes from a study of T cell responses to AZD1222 COVID-19 vaccine. For the study at large: Second doses at about 4 or about 12 weeks were pooled.

This CDR3 comprises 14 residues. The germline CDR1 and CDR2 sequences are SQVTM and ANQGSEA. With 4 bases clipped from V and 9 bases from J, the junction kept 7 bases outside the gene matches. Repertoires were generated with immunoSEQ multiplex PCR, while TCRdb's copy carries only in-frame clones and drops some. The table records tens of thousands of clones, nearly 90% of them present only once. The chain couples TRBV29-1 to TRBJ2-1; 12 nucleotides match TRBD2. This TCR came from an adult in good health. This material consisted of peripheral blood, taken on day 0 of AZD1222 vaccination. Here the CDR3 DNA reads TGCAGCGTTGGGAGACTAGCGGGAGATAGTGAGCAGTTCTTC. Residues: CSVGRLAGDSEQFF.